This T cell receptor beta chain is from a study of T cell clusters in autoimmune cytopenias (dated by TCRdb to the late 2010s). Regarding the research as a whole: Of the 40 or so healthy donor controls, approximately 23 were female, and the group had a mean age of 56 years and a median age of approximately 61 years. TRB sequencing reached a median depth of around 52,000 reads per sample and yielded a median of approximately 2,400 distinct TRB clonotypes per sample. Peripheral blood TRB and IGH repertoires were sequenced in autoimmune cytopenia patients at active disease and during treatment follow-up, alongside healthy, CLL and autoimmune hepatitis controls. The study aimed to test whether autoimmune cytopenia patients carry a disease-specific immune repertoire signature usable as a blood-based biomarker. For primary cytopenia, about two dozen age-matched healthy donors were used as controls, and for secondary cytopenia, roughly 13 age-matched CLL patients were used as controls. Autoimmune hepatitis repertoires were compared against 23 age- and sex-matched healthy donors.

Frequency classes this clonotype as medium-sized (0.01 to 0.1%); no count is given. The antigen this receptor binds is unknown. Overall study results and their limits: In the comparison of secondary cytopenia with CLL, no cluster-lack signature showed up, apparently because the dominant lymphoma-associated repertoire masked the signature. The TRB repertoire shifts, including less even repertoires in secondary cytopenia and CLL, mostly reflected lymphoma bias and not autoimmunity. A lack of physiological T cell clusters in primary autoimmune cytopenia patients was suggested by GLIPH, as 51 clusters were found to be exclusive to healthy donors versus under 20 exclusive to patients. The T cell clusters were defined only in silico, and the functional role of the clusters was left to be validated experimentally. Compared with active autoimmune hepatitis patients, healthy donors had almost three times as many exclusive TRB clusters, a finding consistent with an autoimmunity-wide signature.

TRB rearrangements were amplified by multiplex PCR using a touch-down protocol with TRB-A and TRB-B primer pools mixed in one tube. Illumina adapters and sample indices were added to the amplicons through two consecutive PCR reactions using Phusion HS II polymerase. Amplicons were gel-purified with the NucleoSpin Gel and PCR Clean-up kit, then quantified by Qubit and quality-checked on an Agilent 2100 Bioanalyzer. Sequencing of the libraries was done on an Illumina MiSeq with paired-end, single-indexed, 600-cycle runs. The original methods were these. MiXCR version 2.1.12, together with the default MiXCR reference library, was used to align and assemble the TRB reads. A clone was defined by each unique CDR3 nucleotide sequence, and the analysis included only productive sequences supported by at least two reads. To assess repertoire diversity, an R script computed alpha-parameterized diversity profiles (alpha 0 to 5), which included the Shannon (alpha 1) and Simpson (alpha 2) indices. The tcR package was used to compute combinatorial TRB VJ usage, and cohorts were compared on this usage by principal component analysis with ade4. TCRbeta CDR3s were clustered with GLIPH on cohort pairs matched by age and read depth, and cluster frequencies were compared by Wilcoxon test. Each entry corresponds to one CDR3 protein sequence from reads that TCRdb reprocessed, and DNA is not given. In this record, the V and J calls reflect TCRdb's handling and not the investigators' own analysis. The sample table includes a few thousand distinct CDR3 sequences. Under 15% of the sample rests with the top ten.

Spanning cysteine to phenylalanine, the CDR3 consists of 14 amino acids. The nucleotide record is missing. CDR1 MNHEY and CDR2 SVGEGT were looked up in the germline V gene. Each sample's TRB amplification started from 250 to 300 ng of peripheral blood genomic DNA, which corresponds to around 36,000 genome equivalents. The sample also formed part of further work on T cell repertoires in aging, cancer and after chemotherapy. The second investigation adds: The donors fell into six age groups ranging from 30 or younger to 70 or older, and each group had at least three individuals. Healthy donor control TCR repertoires were recorded over several months to years and showed clear clonal overlap across re-sampling. The complete dataset included 8 million to 9.5 million TCR reads. Untreated patients with hematological or solid cancers showed significantly lower blood TCR diversity and higher clonality than age-matched healthy donors. In healthy donors, the drop in TCR diversity with age came mainly from a loss of richness, whereas in cancer patients a loss of evenness also played a part. In both cancer cohorts, median generation probability rose over the chemotherapy interval, which suggests that the repertoire was reconstituted through rebound thymic output. According to the authors, the repertoire data do not permit conclusions about immunological memory after chemotherapy. The study profiled peripheral blood TCR beta repertoires from healthy donors and cancer patients to examine immunoaging and T cell reconstitution after chemotherapy. Alongside fewer than 100 healthy donors serving as a reference group, the cohort included roughly 220 cancer patients, of whom roughly 92 had hematological cancers and fewer than 140 had solid cancers. MiXCR versions 2.12 and 3.0.5 were used to process TRB sequences. Repertoire metrics included Shannon diversity, evenness, clonality (one minus evenness), and alpha-parameterized diversity profiles from alpha 0 to 5. The IGoR algorithm was used to calculate generation probabilities of clones in the paired pre- and post-chemotherapy samples.

The source of this sequence is a human donor in good health. Sequencing was done on a sample of peripheral blood. The V gene is TRBV6-2 or TRBV6-3 and the J gene is TRBJ2-1. CDR3 reads: CASSPESSYNEQFF.